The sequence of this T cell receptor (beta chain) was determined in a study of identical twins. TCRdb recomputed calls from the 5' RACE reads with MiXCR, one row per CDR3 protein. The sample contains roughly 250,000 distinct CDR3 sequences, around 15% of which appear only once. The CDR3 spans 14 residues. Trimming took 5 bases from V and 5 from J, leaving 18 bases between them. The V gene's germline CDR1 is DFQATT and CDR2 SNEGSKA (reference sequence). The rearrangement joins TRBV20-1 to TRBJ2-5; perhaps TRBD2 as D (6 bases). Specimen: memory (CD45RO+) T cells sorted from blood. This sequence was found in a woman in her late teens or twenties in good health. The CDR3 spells CSASGTPFSETQYF. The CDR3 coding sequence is TGCAGTGCTTCCGGGACTCCCTTTTCGGAGACCCAGTACTTC.